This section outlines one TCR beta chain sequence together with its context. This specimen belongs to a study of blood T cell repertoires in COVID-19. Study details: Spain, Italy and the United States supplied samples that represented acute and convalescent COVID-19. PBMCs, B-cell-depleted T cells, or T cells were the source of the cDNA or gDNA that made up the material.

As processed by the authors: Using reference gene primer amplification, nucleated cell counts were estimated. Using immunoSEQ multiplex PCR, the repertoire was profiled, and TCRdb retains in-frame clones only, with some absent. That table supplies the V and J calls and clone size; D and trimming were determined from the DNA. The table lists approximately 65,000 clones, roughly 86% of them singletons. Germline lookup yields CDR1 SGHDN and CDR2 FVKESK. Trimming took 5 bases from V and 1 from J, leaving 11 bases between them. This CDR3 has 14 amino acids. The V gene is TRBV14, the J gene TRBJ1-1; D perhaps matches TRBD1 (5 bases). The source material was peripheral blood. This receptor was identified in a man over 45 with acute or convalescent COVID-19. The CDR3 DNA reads TGTGCCAGCAGCATACGGGGGTGGAACACTGAAGCTTTCTTT. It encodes CASSIRGWNTEAFF.